One and the same sample provided the 23 T cell receptor beta chains below, sequenced in a study of T cells in Graves' hyperthyroidism and ophthalmopathy (dated by TCRdb to about 2019). Library preparation employed multiplex PCR. For sequencing, an Illumina HiSeq 2000 was employed. The TCR beta CDR3 regions were amplified from the RNA transcripts. The TCR CDR3 was subjected to a first round of RT-PCR using the HTBI primer set and the Qiagen OneStep RT-PCR kit. Clones were called with MiXCR by TCRdb after fastp trimmed the public reads at Q25, and only in-frame beta chains were retained. Every entry covers one CDR3 protein and lists the most common genes and DNA from its rows. The sample table lists around 450,000 distinct CDR3 sequences, about a sixth of them with a count of one. Jointly, the top ten make up over 12% of the sample. The sample consisted of blood. The receptors originated from a woman younger than 30 with Graves' hyperthyroidism.

This clonotype was counted between two and nine times. The chain couples TRBV5-4 to TRBJ2-3, with D unclear. The CDR3 is made up of 16 amino acids. CDR1 is SGHNT, CDR2 YYREEE, per germline (reference sequence). V was cut by 4 bases and J by 2 bases, with 17 bases left in between. For the CDR3, the DNA is TGTGCCAGCAGCCCCGCACAGAGGCGGCTCACAGATACGCAGTATTTT. Its translation is CASSPAQRRLTDTQYF.

CDR3 coding DNA: TGTGCCAGCAGCGGCAGGGCCTCCTACAATGAGCAGTTCTTC. Amino acid sequence: CASSGRASYNEQFF. The chain links TRBV5-8 to TRBJ2-1, with a possible D match to TRBD1 (5 bases). The CDR3 has 14 residues. V gave up 4 bases and J gave up 0 bases, with 8 bases separating them. The V gene's germline CDR1 is SGHTS and CDR2 YDEGEE.

J is TRBJ2-7 and V is TRBV10-3, with 8 bases aligning to TRBD2. Unmatched junction bases numbered 17, after V lost 4 bases and J lost 3 bases. Germline assignment: CDR1 ENHRY and CDR2 SYGVKD. This CDR3 comprises 18 residues. Here the CDR3 DNA reads TGTGCCATCAGTGTGATTCGGGGGGGGGGGATCAACGGCTACGAGCAGTACTTC. Translation gives CAISVIRGGGINGYEQYF.

This clonotype was detected only a few times. The chain combines TRBV19 with TRBJ1-5; D ambiguous. This CDR3 has 14 amino acids. Trimming cost V 5 bases and J 2 bases, with 10 bases left between them. Germline V CDR1 and CDR2: LNHDA, SQIVND (reference sequence). CDR3 nucleotides: TGTGCCAGTAGTTCCCTCGAGGGCAATCAGCCCCAGCATTTT. Its protein product is CASSSLEGNQPQHF.

In this sample, this clonotype turned up many times. This sequence joins TRBV11-2 and TRBJ2-7; D might be TRBD1 (6 bases). The CDR3 is 14 residues long. V was cut by 7 bases and J by 2 bases, with 15 bases left in between. CDR1 is SGHAT and CDR2 is FQNNGV in the germline V gene. CDR3 region: CASTWGQSPYEQYF. DNA of the CDR3: TGTGCCAGCACCTGGGGACAATCCCCCTACGAGCAGTACTTC.

This clonotype was seen many times. This chain joins TRBV20-1 and TRBJ2-5, with TRBD2 matching over 12 bases. The germline gives CDR1 DFQATT, CDR2 SNEGSKA (reference sequence). J gave up 7 bases and V 0 bases, and 9 bases lay outside the gene matches. This CDR3 region has 16 residues. The CDR3 is CSARDQLAGGPVTQYF. CDR3 nucleotides: TGCAGTGCTAGAGATCAGCTAGCGGGGGGGCCCGTGACCCAGTACTTC.

The chain uses TRBV27 and TRBJ1-5, with D possibly being TRBD1 (5 bases). With 5 bases removed from V and 4 bases from J, the gap between germline ends came to 15 bases. The germline gives CDR1 MNHEY, CDR2 SMNVEV (reference sequence). The CDR3 has 15 residues. The CDR3 reads CASSPQGFGNQPQHF. The CDR3 DNA reads as TGTGCCAGCAGTCCCCAGGGTTTCGGTAATCAGCCCCAGCATTTT.

This clonotype was seen more than once but under ten times. The rearrangement joins TRBV7-9 to TRBJ2-3; D unclear. This CDR3 region has 13 residues. Germline assignment: CDR1 SEHNR and CDR2 FQNEAQ (reference sequence). V was cut by 1 base and J by 4 bases, with 6 bases left in between. The CDR3 DNA sequence: TGTGCCAGCAGCTTAGACCCGGCAGATACGCAGTATTTT. It yields the protein CASSLDPADTQYF.

The V gene is TRBV7-9, the J gene TRBJ2-1; TRBD1 agrees at 9 bases. J lost 8 bases, V lost 5 bases, and 7 bases had no gene match. The CDR3 covers 14 residues. Germline V gene data show CDR1 as SEHNR and CDR2 as FQNEAQ (reference sequence). Written as DNA, the CDR3 is TGTGCCAGCAGCCTGGGACAGGGAGGGCATGAGCAGTTCTTC. It encodes CASSLGQGGHEQFF.

Details on this clonotype: One end of the junction is discordant with germline, which a read error may explain. The rearrangement uses TRBV6-2 or TRBV6-3 and TRBJ2-7; D may be TRBD2 (6 bases). Per germline, CDR1 MNHEY and CDR2 SVGEGT. The CDR3 runs to 12 residues. CDR3 region: CVSTPGGYEQYF. CDR3 in DNA: TGTGTCAGCACCCCCGGGGGTTACGAGCAGTACTTC.

This clonotype was picked up a small number of times. This chain connects TRBV3-1 to TRBJ1-1; D remains ambiguous. Germline CDR1 LGHDT, CDR2 YNNKEL (reference sequence). V lost 0 bases, J lost 0 bases, and 8 bases lay in between. This CDR3 region has 15 residues. This CDR3 reads CASSQEAYMNTEAFF. CDR3 bases: TGTGCCAGCAGCCAAGAAGCGTATATGAACACTGAAGCTTTCTTT.

Regarding this clonotype: This could be a read error, since a much larger clone is one nucleotide away. This chain joins TRBV20-1 and TRBJ2-1; TRBD1 matches at 8 bases. Trimming took 3 bases from V and 10 from J; bases not matched to a gene: 11. Germline lookup yields CDR1 DFQATT and CDR2 SNEGSKA (reference sequence). The CDR3 contains 14 residues. This chain's CDR3 is CSASRPQGVHEQFF. CDR3 DNA: TGCAGTGCTAGTAGACCACAGGGGGTCCACGAGCAGTTCTTC.

This chain joins TRBV19 and TRBJ2-1; 9 bases are shared with TRBD2. V trimming: 6 bases; J trimming: 7 bases; junction bases outside the gene matches: 7. From germline, CDR1 is LNHDA and CDR2 SQIVND (reference sequence). The CDR3 sequence is 14 residues long. CDR3 sequence reads: CASRHLAGKNEQFF. Here the CDR3 DNA reads TGTGCCAGTAGACATCTAGCGGGAAAGAATGAGCAGTTCTTC.

The table lists this clonotype with many counts. The chain couples TRBV28 to TRBJ2-4; 10 nucleotides line up with TRBD1. CDR1 MDHEN and CDR2 SYDVKM come from the germline V gene. This CDR3 is 15 amino acids long. J lost 3 bases, V lost 6 bases, and 5 bases had no gene match. This CDR3 is CASSRQGAGKNIQYF. The CDR3 DNA reads TGTGCCAGCAGCCGACAGGGGGCTGGCAAAAACATTCAGTACTTC.

The chain uses TRBV6-5 and TRBJ2-7; D unclear. V lost 7 bases and J 0 bases, leaving 13 bases between the germline ends. Per the germline V gene, CDR1 is MNHEY and CDR2 is SVGAGI. The CDR3 spans 14 residues. CDR3 loop: CASNVLRSSYEQYF. The CDR3 coding sequence is TGTGCCAGCAATGTACTAAGGAGCTCCTACGAGCAGTACTTC.

A note on this clonotype: One end of the junction fails to match germline, which may point to a read error. The J gene is TRBJ1-1, the V gene TRBV27; D is unresolved. This CDR3 has 15 amino acids. Germline V lookup: CDR1 MNHEY, CDR2 SMNVEV (reference sequence). Here the CDR3 DNA reads TGTGCCAGCAGTTTGATGCCGGGCACCAGGACTGAAGCTTCCTTT. Protein product: CASSLMPGTRTEASF.

This clonotype appeared a few times. V and J are TRBV20-1 and TRBJ1-5, with D tentatively TRBD1 (6 bases). The CDR3 sequence is 15 residues long. Trimming pared 6 bases from V and 5 bases from J, leaving 20 bases between. Germline V lookup: CDR1 DFQATT, CDR2 SNEGSKA (reference sequence). CDR3 coding DNA: TGCAGTGCCGAATTTTTGACAGGCGGTGATCAGCCCCAGCATTTT. This encodes CSAEFLTGGDQPQHF.

The chain couples TRBV3-2 to TRBJ1-1; the table's D gene call, TRBD1, was not cross checked with the DNA. TRBV3-2 is tagged as a pseudogene. The CDR3 extends over 14 amino acids. The CDR3 bases are TGTGCCAGCAGCCAAGTCCTACGGGGGCGCTTATCTTTCTTT. Its protein is CASSQVLRGRLSFF.

The rearrangement links TRBV6-1 to TRBJ2-1, with 11 positions matching TRBD2. The germline V gene encodes CDR1 MNHNS and CDR2 SASEGT. The CDR3 sequence is 15 residues long. The ends lost 5 bases at V and 4 bases at J; junction bases unmatched: 4. CDR3 in amino acids: CASSSSGRPYNEQFF. In DNA form, the CDR3 reads TGTGCCAGCAGTTCTAGCGGGAGGCCTTACAATGAGCAGTTCTTC.

This clonotype occurred many times. The chain recombines TRBV18 with TRBJ1-6; tentatively, D is TRBD1 (6 bases). The germline V gene encodes CDR1 KGHSH and CDR2 LQKENI. Trimming took off 2 bases at V and 8 bases at J, with 19 bases between the two ends. The CDR3 is 17 amino acids. CDR3 residues: CASSPRSGQTSYSPLHF. In DNA form, the CDR3 reads TGTGCCAGCTCACCAAGGTCTGGACAGACATCTTATTCACCCCTCCACTTT.

This clonotype appeared many times. The rearrangement joins TRBV20-1 to TRBJ2-7, with 8 positions matching TRBD1. CDR3 length: 15 amino acids. Germline values: CDR1 DFQATT, CDR2 SNEGSKA (reference sequence). After removal of 1 base from V and 0 bases from J, the junction contained 5 bases not matched to a gene. The CDR3 is CSARAVDRGSYEQYF. CDR3 coding DNA: TGCAGTGCTAGAGCCGTCGACAGGGGCTCCTACGAGCAGTACTTC.

There are a few counts of this clonotype. The rearrangement uses TRBV10-2 and TRBJ1-2, with 7 bases matching TRBD1. J lost 4 bases, V lost 2 bases, and 7 bases had no gene match. This CDR3 is 15 amino acids long. Germline V gene sequence: CDR1 WSHSY, CDR2 SAAADI. The CDR3 loop is CASSETFSGGYGYTF. CDR3 coding DNA: TGCGCCAGCAGTGAGACCTTTTCAGGGGGCTATGGCTACACCTTC.

This clonotype was picked up many times. V is TRBV27 and J is TRBJ1-2; D perhaps matches TRBD1 (5 bases). The CDR3 extends over 14 amino acids. Trimming removed 0 bases at V and 2 bases at J, with 7 bases between. Per germline, CDR1 MNHEY and CDR2 SMNVEV (reference sequence). CDR3 loop: CASSLSGGNYGYTF. The CDR3 DNA is TGTGCCAGCAGTTTATCGGGGGGAAACTATGGCTACACCTTC.